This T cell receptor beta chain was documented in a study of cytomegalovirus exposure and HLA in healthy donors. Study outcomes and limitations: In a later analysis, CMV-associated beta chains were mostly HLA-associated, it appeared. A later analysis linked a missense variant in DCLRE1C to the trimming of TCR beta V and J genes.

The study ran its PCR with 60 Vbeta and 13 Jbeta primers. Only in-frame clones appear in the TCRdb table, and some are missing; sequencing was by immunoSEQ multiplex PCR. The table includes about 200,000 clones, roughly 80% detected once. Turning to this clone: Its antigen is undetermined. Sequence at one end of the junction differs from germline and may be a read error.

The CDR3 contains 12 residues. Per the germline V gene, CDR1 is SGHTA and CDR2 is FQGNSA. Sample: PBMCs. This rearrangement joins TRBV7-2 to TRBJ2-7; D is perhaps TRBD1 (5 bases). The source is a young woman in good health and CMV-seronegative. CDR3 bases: TGTGCCAGCAGCTTTTTTTCAGGGCCCTTAAACTTC. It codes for CASSFFSGPLNF. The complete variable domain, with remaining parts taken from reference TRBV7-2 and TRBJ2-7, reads GAGVSQSPSNKVTEKGKDVELRCDPISGHTALYWYRQSLGQGLEFLIYFQGNSAPDKSGLPSDRFSAERTGGSVSTLTIQRTQQEDSAVYLCASSFFSGPLNFGPGTRLTVT.